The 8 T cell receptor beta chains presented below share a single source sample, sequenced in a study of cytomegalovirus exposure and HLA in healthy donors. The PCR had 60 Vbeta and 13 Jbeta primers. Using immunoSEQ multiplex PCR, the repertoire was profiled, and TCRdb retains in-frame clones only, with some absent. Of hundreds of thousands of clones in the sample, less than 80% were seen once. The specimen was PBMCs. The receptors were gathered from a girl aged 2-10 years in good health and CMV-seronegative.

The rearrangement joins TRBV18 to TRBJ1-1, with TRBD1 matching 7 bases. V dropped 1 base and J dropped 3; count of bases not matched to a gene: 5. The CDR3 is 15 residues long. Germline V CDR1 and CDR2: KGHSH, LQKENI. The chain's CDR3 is CASSPRGQLDTEAFF. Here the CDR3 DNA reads TGTGCCAGCTCACCACGGGGACAGTTGGACACTGAAGCTTTCTTT.

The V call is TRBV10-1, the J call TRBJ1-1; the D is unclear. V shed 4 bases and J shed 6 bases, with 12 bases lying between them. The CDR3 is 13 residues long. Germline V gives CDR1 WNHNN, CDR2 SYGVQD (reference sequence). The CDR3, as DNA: TGCGCCAGCAGTGGGAGGGTAGTGCCTGAAGCTTTCTTT. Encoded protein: CASSGRVVPEAFF.

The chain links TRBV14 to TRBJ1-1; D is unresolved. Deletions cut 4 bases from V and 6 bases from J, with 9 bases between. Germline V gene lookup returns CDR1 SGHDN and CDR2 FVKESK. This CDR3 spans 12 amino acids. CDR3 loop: CASSPRVSEAFF. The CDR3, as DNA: TGTGCCAGCAGCCCTCGTGTCTCTGAAGCTTTCTTT.

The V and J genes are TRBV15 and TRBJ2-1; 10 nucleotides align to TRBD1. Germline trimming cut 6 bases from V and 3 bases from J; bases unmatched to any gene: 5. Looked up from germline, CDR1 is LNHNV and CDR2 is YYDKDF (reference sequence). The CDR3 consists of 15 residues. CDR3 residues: CATRIGQGGYNEQFF. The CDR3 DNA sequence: TGTGCCACCAGGATCGGACAGGGGGGCTACAATGAGCAGTTCTTC.

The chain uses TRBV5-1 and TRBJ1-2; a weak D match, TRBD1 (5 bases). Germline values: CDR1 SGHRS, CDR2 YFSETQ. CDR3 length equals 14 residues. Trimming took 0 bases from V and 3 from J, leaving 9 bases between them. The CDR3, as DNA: TGCGCCAGCAGCTTGGTAGGGGCCGACTATGGCTACACCTTC. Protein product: CASSLVGADYGYTF.

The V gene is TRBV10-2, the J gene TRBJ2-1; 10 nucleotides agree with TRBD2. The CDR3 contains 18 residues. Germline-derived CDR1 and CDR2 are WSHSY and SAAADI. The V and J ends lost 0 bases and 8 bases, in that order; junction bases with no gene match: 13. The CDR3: CASSESVQSGGASDEQFF. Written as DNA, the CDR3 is TGCGCCAGCAGTGAGTCGGTGCAGAGCGGGGGGGCGTCGGATGAGCAGTTCTTC.

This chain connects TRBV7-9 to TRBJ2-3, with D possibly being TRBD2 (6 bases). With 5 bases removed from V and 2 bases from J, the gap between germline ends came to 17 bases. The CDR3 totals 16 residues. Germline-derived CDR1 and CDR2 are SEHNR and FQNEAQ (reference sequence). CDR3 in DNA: TGTGCCAGCAGCGAAGGAGCGGGCCTCACCACAGATACGCAGTATTTT. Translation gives CASSEGAGLTTDTQYF.

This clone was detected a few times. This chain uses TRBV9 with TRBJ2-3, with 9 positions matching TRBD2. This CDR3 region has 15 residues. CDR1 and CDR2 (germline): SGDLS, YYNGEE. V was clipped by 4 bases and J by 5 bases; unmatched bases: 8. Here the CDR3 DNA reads TGTGCCAGCAGCCCCAGGACTAGCGCCAGAGATACGCAGTATTTT. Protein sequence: CASSPRTSARDTQYF.